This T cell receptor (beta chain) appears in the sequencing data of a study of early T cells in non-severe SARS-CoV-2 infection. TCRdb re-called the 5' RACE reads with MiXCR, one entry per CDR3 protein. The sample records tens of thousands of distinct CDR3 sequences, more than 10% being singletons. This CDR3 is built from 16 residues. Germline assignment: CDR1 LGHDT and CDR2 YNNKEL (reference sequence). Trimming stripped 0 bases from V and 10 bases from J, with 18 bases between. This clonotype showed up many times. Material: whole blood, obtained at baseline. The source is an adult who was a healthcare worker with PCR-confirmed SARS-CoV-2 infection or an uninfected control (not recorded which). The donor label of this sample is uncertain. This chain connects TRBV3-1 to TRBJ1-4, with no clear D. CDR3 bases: TGTGCCAGCAGCCAAGATCTCGGCGACCCTAGAGGAAAACTGTTTTTT. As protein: CASSQDLGDPRGKLFF.